These 2 T cell receptor beta chains originate from one sample sequenced in a study of T cell clonotyping in hematopoietic cell transplantation. The repertoire was sequenced with immunoSEQ multiplex PCR; TCRdb's copy has only in-frame clones and lacks some. This sample yields around 8,400 clones, of which 70% to 90% are seen a single time; around 4% belongs to the top ten. This sample comprised peripheral blood mononuclear cells, obtained at the time of graft-versus-host disease after allogeneic stem cell transplant. The receptors shown here come from a male patient between 60 and 69 years old who had an allogeneic stem cell transplant from a related donor, so the T cells may come from the graft donor. Some clones in this sample may be carry-over from other donors' samples.

This chain connects TRBV5-1 to TRBJ2-2; weak D call: TRBD2 (6 bases). The V end was cut by 4 bases, the J end by 0 bases, with 16 bases between. From germline, CDR1 is SGHRS and CDR2 YFSETQ. The CDR3 contains 17 residues. The CDR3 is CASSPGGAGSNTGELFF. CDR3 DNA: TGCGCCAGCAGCCCAGGAGGGGCGGGGTCGAACACCGGGGAGCTGTTTTTT.

V usage is TRBV2 and J usage is TRBJ1-5; D gene uncertain. Trimming took off 4 bases at V and 5 bases at J, with 9 bases between the two ends. Germline lookup yields CDR1 SNHLY and CDR2 FYNNEI. CDR3 length: 13 amino acids. CDR3 sequence: CASSAYGDQPQHF. The CDR3 DNA is TGTGCCAGCAGTGCTTACGGCGATCAGCCCCAGCATTTT.